This section outlines one T cell receptor (beta chain) sequence together with its context. This clonotype was seen many times. No cognate antigen has been identified for it. A read error may produce the germline difference seen at one junction end. This sample was taken from a study of patients and donors after allogeneic stem cell transplantation (dated by TCRdb to 2020 to 2022). The method behind the library was RT-PCR. Sequencing used a NextSeq 550. TCRdb handled the public reads itself, with Q25 trimming in fastp and clone calling in MiXCR, and kept productive beta chains. One record per CDR3 amino acid sequence lists the most common genes and DNA. The sample records about a million distinct CDR3 sequences, approximately 19% of which are singletons. Around 6% of the sample is taken by the ten largest. The germline V gene sets CDR1 to SGHRS and CDR2 to YFSETQ. The CDR3 spans 15 residues, from the cysteine through the phenylalanine. Of all the DNA, just the CDR3 is kept, 45 bases in frame from base 1.

This clonotype originated in a human donor who was either an allogeneic HSCT recipient or a stem cell or donor lymphocyte infusion donor (not recorded which). It is not recorded whose cells these are; they may come from a transplant donor. The chain was built from TRBV5-1 and TRBJ2-1, with 7 bases in between that match TRBD2. Specimen: blood, either unsorted or a sorted T cell fraction (not recorded which). The nucleotides are TGTGCCAGCAGCTTAGGCGGGAGCTCCTACAATGAGCAGTTCTTC. This sequence encodes CASSLGGSSYNEQFF.